This paragraph covers one TCR beta chain sequence. Its antigen is as yet unknown. This sample is part of a study of CD8+ T cells in alopecia areata. The treatment: oral pan-JAK inhibitor, 5-10 mg twice daily. Reverse transcription of extracted RNA yielded cDNA, which provided the sequencing template. TCRdb keeps only in-frame clones here, not all; method: immunoSEQ multiplex PCR. The sample includes more than 200,000 clones, about three fifths of them seen just once. CDR1 is SEHNR, CDR2 FQNEAQ, per germline (reference sequence). The CDR3 loop spans 12 amino acids. V shed 8 bases and J shed 5 bases, with 12 bases lying between them. General study results and limits: Numerous clones, expanded in lesions, remained in scalp and blood during tofacitinib. Relative to normal scalp, lesional scalp, especially alopecia totalis/universalis, showed higher clonality. Among the top 100, expanded CD8+ clones, as well as scalp clonality, were significantly decreased by tofacitinib.

The sample consisted of CD4+ T cells sorted from blood, taken at week 4, from a patient treated with tofacitinib. This clonotype was sampled from a human donor with alopecia areata. This sequence joins TRBV7-9 and TRBJ1-2, with D perhaps TRBD1 (6 bases). As DNA, the CDR3 is TGTGCCAGCGGGGGCGCAGGTTATGGCTACACCTTC. This encodes CASGGAGYGYTF.